The rows below give T cell receptor beta chains drawn from one sample of a study of T cell repertoires in cytomegalovirus infection. A single record per CDR3 protein comes from TCRdb applying MiXCR to the reads. The sample lists 750,000 to 950,000 distinct CDR3 sequences, just under 30% seen once, with around 13% in the top ten. Their antigens are not known. This material consisted of cultured CD8+ T cells from PBMCs, taken from culture after CMV antigen stimulation. These receptor sequences come from a human donor in good health (CMV status not recorded). Some clones in this sample may be carry-over from other donors' samples. The CDR3 runs from the conserved cysteine through the conserved F or W. Each record gives: V gene, clone size, J gene, CDR3 protein. Clone sizes are given selectively: once, few, many, or a class where the clone is expanded.

>TRBV24-1|few|TRBJ1-5
CATSSRLSHQPQHF
>TRBV6-1|few|TRBJ2-3
CASSERSTDTQYF
>TRBV3-1|.|TRBJ1-5
CASSQQGTGRANQPQHF
>TRBV20-1|many|TRBJ1-5
CSARGAVSSNQPQHF
>TRBV6-8|.|TRBJ2-2
CASSVYGTGELFF
>TRBV12-3/TRBV12-4|few|TRBJ2-5
CASRLLAGQETQYF
>TRBV7-8|many|TRBJ1-3
CASSLEKGNTIYF
>TRBV27|few|TRBJ2-5
CASSLNAGKETQYF
>TRBV27|.|TRBJ1-2
CASSFSSGSLYGYTF
>TRBV20-1|.|TRBJ2-3
CSASGGDITDTQYF
>TRBV12-3/TRBV12-4|once|TRBJ2-5
CASSLEPLETQYF
>TRBV25-1|.|TRBJ1-2
CASSETSYGYTF
>TRBV27|.|TRBJ2-3
CASSRDPPGGPSPADTQYF
>TRBV28|few|TRBJ2-1
CASSFQYARADNEQFF
>TRBV6-8|.|TRBJ2-7
CASSARTGGEQYF
>TRBV6-2/TRBV6-3|.|TRBJ2-7
CASSYSRGAAEQYF
>TRBV13|.|TRBJ2-7
CASSFDGQGTYEQYF
>TRBV7-9|few|TRBJ2-5
CASSLVANYQETQYF
>TRBV19|few|TRBJ2-1
CASSMRQGGDEQFF
>TRBV15|.|TRBJ2-1
CATSRDRERVVFNEQFF
>TRBV12-3/TRBV12-4|few|TRBJ2-2
CASSSSPGGGAPGELFF
>TRBV7-6|many|TRBJ2-3
CASSLGDRVTDTQYF
>TRBV7-6|few|TRBJ2-3
CASSLAPLAGTGDTQYF
>TRBV15|.|TRBJ1-2
CATSRDTGGHGYTF
>TRBV6-5|many|TRBJ2-2
CASSYEWGAGGPDTGELFF
>TRBV7-9|.|TRBJ2-6
CASSIREDLSGANVLTF
>TRBV7-9|.|TRBJ2-1
CASSLVLSTGNEQFF
>TRBV7-7|few|TRBJ2-1
CASSSGPLAGAANEQFF
>TRBV10-3|.|TRBJ1-6
CAISAGDESSYNSPLHF
>TRBV19|few|TRBJ2-2
CASSPDNTGELFF
>TRBV12-3/TRBV12-4|.|TRBJ2-3
CASSPRDILEEYF
>TRBV6-2/TRBV6-3|.|TRBJ2-1
CASSSPDRAAYNEQFF
>TRBV20-1|.|TRBJ2-1
CSARDRASVWEQFF
>TRBV7-2|many|TRBJ2-1
CASPGSVGGWFF
>TRBV7-6|few|TRBJ2-1
CASSYPLAGDEQFF
>TRBV6-2/TRBV6-3|.|TRBJ1-2
CASRPDVRDYTF